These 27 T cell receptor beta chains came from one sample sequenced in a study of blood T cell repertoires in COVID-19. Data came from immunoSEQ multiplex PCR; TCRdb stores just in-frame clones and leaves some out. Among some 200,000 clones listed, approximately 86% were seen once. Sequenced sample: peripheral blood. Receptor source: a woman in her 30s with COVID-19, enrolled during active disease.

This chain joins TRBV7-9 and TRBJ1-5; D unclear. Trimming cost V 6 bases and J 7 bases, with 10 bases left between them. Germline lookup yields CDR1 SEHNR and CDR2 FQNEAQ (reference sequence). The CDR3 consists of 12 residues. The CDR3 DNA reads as TGTGCCAGCAGTCGCCGGGGACAGCCCCAGCATTTT. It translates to CASSRRGQPQHF.

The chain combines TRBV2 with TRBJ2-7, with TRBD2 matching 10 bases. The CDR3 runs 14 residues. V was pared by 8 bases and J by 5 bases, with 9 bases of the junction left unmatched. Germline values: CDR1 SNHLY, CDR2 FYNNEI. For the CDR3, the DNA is TGTGCCAGCCGTCCCCAACTAGCGGGGAACGAGCAGTACTTC. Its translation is CASRPQLAGNEQYF.

In DNA, the CDR3 is TGCAGCGTCGTCTGGGGCTACACAGATACGCAGTATTTT. As protein: CSVVWGYTDTQYF. The chain links TRBV29-1 to TRBJ2-3; a possible D gene is TRBD1 (5 bases). From germline, CDR1 is SQVTM and CDR2 ANQGSEA. Trimming left V 6 bases short and J 2 bases short, with 12 bases between. The CDR3 consists of 13 residues.

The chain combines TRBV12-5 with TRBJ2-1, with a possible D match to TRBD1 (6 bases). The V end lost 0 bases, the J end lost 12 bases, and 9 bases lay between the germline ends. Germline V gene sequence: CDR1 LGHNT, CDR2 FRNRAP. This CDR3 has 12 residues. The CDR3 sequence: CASGLVRGRQFF. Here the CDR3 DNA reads TGTGCTAGTGGTTTGGTAAGGGGGAGGCAGTTCTTC.

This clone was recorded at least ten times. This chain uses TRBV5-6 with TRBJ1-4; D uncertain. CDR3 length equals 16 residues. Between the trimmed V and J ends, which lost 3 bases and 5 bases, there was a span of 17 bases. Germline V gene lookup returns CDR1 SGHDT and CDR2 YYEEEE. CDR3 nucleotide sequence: TGTGCCAGCAGCTATTACCTAGGACTGGTGAATGAAAAACTGTTTTTT. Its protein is CASSYYLGLVNEKLFF.

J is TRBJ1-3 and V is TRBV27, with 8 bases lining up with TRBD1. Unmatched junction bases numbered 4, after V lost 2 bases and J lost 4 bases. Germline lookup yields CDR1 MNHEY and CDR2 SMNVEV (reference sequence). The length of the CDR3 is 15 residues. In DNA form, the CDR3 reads TGTGCCAGCAGTTTAGGACAGGGTAACGGAAACACCATATATTTT. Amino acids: CASSLGQGNGNTIYF.

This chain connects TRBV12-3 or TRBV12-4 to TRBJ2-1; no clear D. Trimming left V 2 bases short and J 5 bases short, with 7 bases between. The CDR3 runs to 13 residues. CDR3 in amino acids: CASSLWLNNEQFF. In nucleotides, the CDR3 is TGTGCCAGCAGTTTATGGCTGAACAATGAGCAGTTCTTC.

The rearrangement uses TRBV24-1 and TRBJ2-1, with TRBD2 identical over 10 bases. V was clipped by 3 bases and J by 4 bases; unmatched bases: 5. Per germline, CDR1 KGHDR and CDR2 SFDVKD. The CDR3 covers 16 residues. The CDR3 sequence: CATSDPRLAGYNEQFF. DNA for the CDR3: TGTGCCACCAGTGATCCCCGACTAGCGGGTTACAATGAGCAGTTCTTC.

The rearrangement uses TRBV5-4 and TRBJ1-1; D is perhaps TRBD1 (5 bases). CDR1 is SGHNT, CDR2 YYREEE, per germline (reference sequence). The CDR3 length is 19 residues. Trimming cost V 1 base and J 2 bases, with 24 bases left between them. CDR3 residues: CASSLSTLGDGGVNTEAFF. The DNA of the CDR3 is TGTGCCAGCAGCTTGAGTACGCTGGGTGACGGGGGGGTTAACACTGAAGCTTTCTTT. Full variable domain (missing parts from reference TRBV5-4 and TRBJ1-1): ETGVTQSPTHLIKTRGQQVTLRCSSQSGHNTVSWYQQALGQGPQFIFQYYREEENGRGNFPPRFSGLQFPNYSSELNVNALELDDSALYLCASSLSTLGDGGVNTEAFFGQGTRLTVV.

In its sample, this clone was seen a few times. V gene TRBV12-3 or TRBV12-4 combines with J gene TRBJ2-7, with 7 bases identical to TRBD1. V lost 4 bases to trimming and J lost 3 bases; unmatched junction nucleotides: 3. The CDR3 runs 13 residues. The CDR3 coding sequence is TGTGCCAGCAGTTCCCGACAGGGCTACGAGCAGTACTTC. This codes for CASSSRQGYEQYF.

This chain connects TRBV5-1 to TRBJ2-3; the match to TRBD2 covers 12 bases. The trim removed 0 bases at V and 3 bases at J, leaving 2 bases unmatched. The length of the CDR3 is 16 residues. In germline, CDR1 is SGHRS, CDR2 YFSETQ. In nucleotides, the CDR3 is TGCGCCAGCAGCTTGGCCACTAGCGGGAGGACAGATACGCAGTATTTT. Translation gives CASSLATSGRTDTQYF.

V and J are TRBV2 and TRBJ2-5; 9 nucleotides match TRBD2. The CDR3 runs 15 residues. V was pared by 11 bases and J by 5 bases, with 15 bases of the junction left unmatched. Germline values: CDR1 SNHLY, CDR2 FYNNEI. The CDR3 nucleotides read TGTGCCTTAACCGGGGTAGCGGGAGCGGGGGAGACCCAGTACTTC. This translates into CALTGVAGAGETQYF.

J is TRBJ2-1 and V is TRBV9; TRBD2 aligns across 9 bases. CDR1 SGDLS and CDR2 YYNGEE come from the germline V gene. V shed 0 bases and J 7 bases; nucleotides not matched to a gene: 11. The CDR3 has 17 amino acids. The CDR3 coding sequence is TGTGCCAGCAGCGTAGATTTGGGCGGGAGGGCCGCGAATGAGCAGTTCTTC. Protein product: CASSVDLGGRAANEQFF.

The CDR3 loop is CASSQDRGGLETQYF. The CDR3 DNA sequence: TGTGCCAGCAGCCAAGATCGGGGTGGATTAGAGACCCAGTACTTC. This sequence joins TRBV4-2 and TRBJ2-5; maybe TRBD2 (5 bases). The V end lost 0 bases, the J end lost 4 bases, and 12 bases lay between the germline ends. Germline values: CDR1 LGHNA, CDR2 YNFKEQ. The CDR3 runs 15 residues.

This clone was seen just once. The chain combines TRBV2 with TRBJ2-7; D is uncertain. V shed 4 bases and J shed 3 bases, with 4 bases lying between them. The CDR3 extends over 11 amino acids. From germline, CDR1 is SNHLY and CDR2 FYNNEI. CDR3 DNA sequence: TGTGCCAGCAGTGTCCTCTACGAGCAGTACTTC. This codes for CASSVLYEQYF. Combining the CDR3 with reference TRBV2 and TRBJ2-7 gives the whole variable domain EPEVTQTPSHQVTQMGQEVILRCVPISNHLYFYWYRQILGQKVEFLVSFYNNEISEKSEIFDDQFSVERPDGSNFTLKIRSTKLEDSAMYFCASSVLYEQYFGPGTRLTVT.

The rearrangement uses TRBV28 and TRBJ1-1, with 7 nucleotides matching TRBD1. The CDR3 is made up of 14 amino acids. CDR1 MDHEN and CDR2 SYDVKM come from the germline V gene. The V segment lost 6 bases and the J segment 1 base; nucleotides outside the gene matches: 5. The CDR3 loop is CASSIRGSNTEAFF. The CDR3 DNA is TGTGCCAGCAGCATCAGGGGGTCGAACACTGAAGCTTTCTTT.

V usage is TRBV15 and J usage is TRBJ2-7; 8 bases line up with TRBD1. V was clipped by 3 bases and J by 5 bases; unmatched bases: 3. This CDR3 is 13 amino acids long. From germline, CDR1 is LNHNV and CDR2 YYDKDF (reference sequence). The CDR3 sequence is CATSRDRVHEQYF. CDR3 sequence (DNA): TGTGCCACCAGCAGGGACAGGGTCCACGAGCAGTACTTC. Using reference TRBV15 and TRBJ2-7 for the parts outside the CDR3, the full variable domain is DAMVIQNPRYQVTQFGKPVTLSCSQTLNHNVMYWYQQKSSQAPKLLFHYYDKDFNNEADTPDNFQSRRPNTSFCFLDIRSPGLGDTAMYLCATSRDRVHEQYFGPGTRLTVT.

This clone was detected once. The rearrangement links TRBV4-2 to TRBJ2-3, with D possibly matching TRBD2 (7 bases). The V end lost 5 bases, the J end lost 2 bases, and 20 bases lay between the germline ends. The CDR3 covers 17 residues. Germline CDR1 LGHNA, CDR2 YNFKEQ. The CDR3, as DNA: TGTGCCAGCAGCACTGAGGGGGGCGGGAGTTACACAGATACGCAGTATTTT. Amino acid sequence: CASSTEGGGSYTDTQYF.

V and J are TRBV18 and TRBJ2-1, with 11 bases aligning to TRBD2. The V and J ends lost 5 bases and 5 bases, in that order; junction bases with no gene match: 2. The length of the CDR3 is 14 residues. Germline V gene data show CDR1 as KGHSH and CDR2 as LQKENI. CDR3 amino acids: CASSVGLADNEQFF. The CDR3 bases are TGTGCCAGCTCAGTGGGACTAGCGGACAATGAGCAGTTCTTC.

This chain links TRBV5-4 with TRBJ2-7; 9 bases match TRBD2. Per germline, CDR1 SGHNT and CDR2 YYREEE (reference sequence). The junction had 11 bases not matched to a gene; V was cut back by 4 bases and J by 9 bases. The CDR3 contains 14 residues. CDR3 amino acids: CASSPWASGAGQYF. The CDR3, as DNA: TGTGCCAGCAGCCCGTGGGCTAGCGGGGCCGGGCAGTACTTC. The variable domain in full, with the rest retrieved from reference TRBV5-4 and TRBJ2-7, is ETGVTQSPTHLIKTRGQQVTLRCSSQSGHNTVSWYQQALGQGPQFIFQYYREEENGRGNFPPRFSGLQFPNYSSELNVNALELDDSALYLCASSPWASGAGQYFGPGTRLTVT.

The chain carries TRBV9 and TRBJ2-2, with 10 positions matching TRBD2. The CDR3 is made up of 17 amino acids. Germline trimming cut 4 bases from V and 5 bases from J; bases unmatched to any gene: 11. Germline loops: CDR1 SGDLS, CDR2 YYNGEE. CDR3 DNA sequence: TGTGCCAGCAGCTTAAGCTCTAGCGGGGGTGGTACCGGGGAGCTGTTTTTT. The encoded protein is CASSLSSSGGGTGELFF.

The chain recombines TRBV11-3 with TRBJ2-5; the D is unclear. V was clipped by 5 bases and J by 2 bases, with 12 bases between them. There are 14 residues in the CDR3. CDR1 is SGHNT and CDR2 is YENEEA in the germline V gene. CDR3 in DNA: TGTGCCAGCAGCCCCTATCTGATTCAAGAGACCCAGTACTTC. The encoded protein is CASSPYLIQETQYF.

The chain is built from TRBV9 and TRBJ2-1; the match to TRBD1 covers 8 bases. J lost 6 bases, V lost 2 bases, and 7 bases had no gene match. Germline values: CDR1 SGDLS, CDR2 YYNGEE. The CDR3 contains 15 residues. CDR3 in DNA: TGTGCCAGCAGCGTCATGGACAGGGTTTCCAATGAGCAGTTCTTC. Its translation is CASSVMDRVSNEQFF.

CDR3 protein: CASSFQAGAGGELFF. CDR3 bases: TGTGCCAGCAGCTTCCAAGCGGGCGCTGGCGGGGAGCTGTTTTTT. J is TRBJ2-2 and V is TRBV5-4; D is perhaps TRBD2 (6 bases). This CDR3 has 15 amino acids. V was cut by 2 bases and J by 7 bases, with 15 bases left in between. Germline values: CDR1 SGHNT, CDR2 YYREEE (reference sequence).

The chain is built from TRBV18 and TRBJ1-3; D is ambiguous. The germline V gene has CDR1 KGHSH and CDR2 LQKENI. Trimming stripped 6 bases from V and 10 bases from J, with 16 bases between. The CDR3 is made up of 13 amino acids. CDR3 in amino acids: CASSRLVAGTIYF. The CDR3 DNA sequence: TGTGCCAGCTCCCGGCTCGTGGCGGGGACCATATATTTT.

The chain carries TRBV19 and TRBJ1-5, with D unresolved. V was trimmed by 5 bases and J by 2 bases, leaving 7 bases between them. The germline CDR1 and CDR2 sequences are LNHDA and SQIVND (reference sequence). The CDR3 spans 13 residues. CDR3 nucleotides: TGTGCCAGTAGTGAGGGCCGCAATCAGCCCCAGCATTTT. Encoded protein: CASSEGRNQPQHF.

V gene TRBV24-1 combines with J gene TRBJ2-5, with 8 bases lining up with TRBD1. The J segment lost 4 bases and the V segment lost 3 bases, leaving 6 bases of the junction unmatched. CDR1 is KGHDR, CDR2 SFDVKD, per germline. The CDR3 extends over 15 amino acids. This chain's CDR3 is CATSDPAGGAETQYF. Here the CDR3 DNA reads TGTGCCACCAGTGATCCTGCAGGGGGCGCAGAGACCCAGTACTTC.